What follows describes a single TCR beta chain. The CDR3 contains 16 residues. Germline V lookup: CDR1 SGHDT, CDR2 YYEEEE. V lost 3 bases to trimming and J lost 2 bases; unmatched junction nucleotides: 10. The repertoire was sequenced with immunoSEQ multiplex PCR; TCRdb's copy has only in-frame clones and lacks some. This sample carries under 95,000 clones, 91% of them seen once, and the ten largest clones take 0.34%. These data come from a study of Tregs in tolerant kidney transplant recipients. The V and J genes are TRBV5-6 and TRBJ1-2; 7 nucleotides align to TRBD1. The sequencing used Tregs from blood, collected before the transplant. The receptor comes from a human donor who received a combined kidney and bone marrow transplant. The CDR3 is CASSSPGQSFNYGYTF. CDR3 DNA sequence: TGTGCCAGCAGCTCCCCGGGACAGTCGTTCAACTATGGCTACACCTTC.